This T cell receptor (beta chain) was documented in a study of beta chain features in type 1 diabetes. Sorted cells reached over 95% purity in every population. Reverse transcribing all isolated RNA meant expressed TCRB transcripts were sequenced. Millions of reads were obtained on average from naive, central memory and regulatory T cell samples. TCRdb keeps only in-frame clones here, not all; method: immunoSEQ multiplex PCR. The repertoire holds under 200,000 clones, with approximately 10% as singletons. Points from the study as a whole: VDJ junctions from patients with type 1 diabetes contained fewer insertions and more deletions. The naive, central memory and Treg TCRB repertoires showed an apparent similarity that was greater among patients than among healthy donors. Moderate but significant shortening of TCRB CDR3s was recorded in all four CD4+ subsets from Type 1 diabetes patients.

This clone was observed a few times. What it binds is not known. V lost 0 bases and J lost 9, with 10 bases in between. There are 13 residues in the CDR3. Germline values: CDR1 SGHRS, CDR2 YFSETQ. Sequences were obtained from central memory CD4+ T cells from blood. V and J are TRBV5-1 and TRBJ2-1; D is uncertain. The TCR originated in a man younger than 45 with type 1 diabetes. CDR3 DNA: TGCGCCAGCAGCTTGGTCTCGGAGACTGAGCAGTTCTTC. This sequence encodes CASSLVSETEQFF.